The entry below describes one TCR beta chain. No cognate antigen has been identified for it. No base-level quality is on record; no much larger clone is a single base apart. Graves' hyperthyroidism was defined as stable when no progression to ophthalmopathy occurred over 18 months of follow-up. Hyperthyroidism patients were newly diagnosed, had a disease duration of under 2 months, and were aged 18 to 65 years. The study excluded patients with uncontrolled infections, other autoimmune diseases, pregnancy or lactation. Diagnoses were established on the basis of clinical symptoms, serum thyroxine and TRAb, thyroid ultrasound, and orbital computed tomography. PBMCs were isolated from approximately 10 ml of fresh peripheral blood by Ficoll-Paque density gradient centrifugation. Total RNA was extracted using Trizol reagent, and RNA quality was assessed on an Agilent 2100 Bioanalyzer. TCR beta CDR3 regions were amplified from RNA transcripts. For the first round of RT-PCR on the TCR CDR3, the HTBI primer set was used together with the Qiagen OneStep RT-PCR kit. The libraries were constructed in a second round of multiplex PCR and then size-selected and purified. Sequencing of the libraries was done on an Illumina HiSeq2000 using paired-end 100 bp reads. As for the authors' bioinformatics: SOAPnuke was used to process the raw data, throwing out any read that contained adapters or uncalled bases, had a mean Phred below 15, or lacked an exact constant-primer or identifier match. High-quality paired reads were merged with COPE v1.2.5, and unique nucleotide sequences were defined as clonotypes. Clonotypes were aligned to IMGT TRBV, TRBD and TRBJ reference segments using MiTCR v1.1. Analysis was restricted to V-J combinations with a frequency above 0.0001, which covered roughly 99% of repertoires. The TCS score was defined as F50 (clonal expansion) divided by E x V (chaos), with BLOSUM62-based TCRdist calculated between CDR3 peptides within each V-J. Welch's t-statistics and random forest reduced fewer than 600 V-J features to about 13, which were used in a naive Bayes classifier (R e1071). TCRdb handled the public reads itself, with Q25 trimming in fastp and clone calling in MiXCR, and kept productive beta chains. Every distinct CDR3 protein forms one entry, paired with its most common genes and DNA. The V and J calls and clone size are TCRdb's, not the authors'. Present in this sample are under 650,000 distinct CDR3 sequences, roughly 15% of which were seen just once. The ten largest clones take up less than 4.5% of the sample.

This specimen belongs to a study of T cells in Graves' hyperthyroidism and ophthalmopathy (dated by TCRdb to between 2018 and 2020). Concerning the study at large: Peripheral blood was sampled at the time of initial diagnosis, prior to any treatment. To identify TCR V-J signatures that set the groups apart, the researchers used a discovery cohort of 100 patients, made up of some 41 with Graves' ophthalmopathy and 57 with stable Graves' hyperthyroidism. Whether ophthalmopathy could be predicted prospectively was tested in an independent validation cohort made up of 18 to 20 hyperthyroidism patients plus 17 patients who later progressed to ophthalmopathy. For training and testing, the 100 or so patients in the discovery cohort were randomly divided in a 7:3 ratio. In roughly six Graves' hyperthyroidism patients, the study also compared T-cell repertoires from thyroid tissue with T-cell repertoires from blood. Once sampling was done, hyperthyroidism patients were given methimazole at a starting dose of 30 mg daily, whereas ophthalmopathy patients were given high-dose intravenous methylprednisolone. The paper reports TCR Vbeta CDR3 sequencing of 130 to 150 peripheral blood samples: under 45 ophthalmopathy, 75 to 80 hyperthyroidism and around 17 progressor patients. General conclusions and limits of the study: Sample size was not statistically predetermined, and blinding of investigators to group allocation was not performed. In cross-validation, a model built on a 13 V-J signature told ophthalmopathy apart from stable hyperthyroidism with 87.88% sensitivity and 81% to 82% specificity, and in testing the same model reached 80%/75%. Blood samples also contained most of the expanded thyroid clonotypes (frequency above 0.001), which suggests that blood repertoires may reflect thyroid immune responses. In validation, the model predicted progression to ophthalmopathy with 60% to 71% sensitivity and roughly 75% specificity, a median of 6.5 months before onset.

The CDR1 and CDR2 encoded by the germline V gene are ENHRY and SYGVKD. The CDR3 starts with the cysteine, ends with the phenylalanine, and has 17 residues. Left in the record is the CDR3 DNA by itself, 51 bases read in frame from the first base. The germline V and J ends show losses of 8 bases and 5 bases respectively, and no gene match explains 13 bases of the junction. The clonotype was recovered from a woman aged 25 to 39 with Graves' hyperthyroidism. The chain couples TRBV10-3 to TRBJ2-5, and 14 junction bases match TRBD2. What was sequenced was blood. The DNA reads as follows: TGTGCCATCGCAGCCGGGACTAGCGGGAGAGCGGGCGAGACCCAGTACTTC. This encodes CAIAAGTSGRAGETQYF.